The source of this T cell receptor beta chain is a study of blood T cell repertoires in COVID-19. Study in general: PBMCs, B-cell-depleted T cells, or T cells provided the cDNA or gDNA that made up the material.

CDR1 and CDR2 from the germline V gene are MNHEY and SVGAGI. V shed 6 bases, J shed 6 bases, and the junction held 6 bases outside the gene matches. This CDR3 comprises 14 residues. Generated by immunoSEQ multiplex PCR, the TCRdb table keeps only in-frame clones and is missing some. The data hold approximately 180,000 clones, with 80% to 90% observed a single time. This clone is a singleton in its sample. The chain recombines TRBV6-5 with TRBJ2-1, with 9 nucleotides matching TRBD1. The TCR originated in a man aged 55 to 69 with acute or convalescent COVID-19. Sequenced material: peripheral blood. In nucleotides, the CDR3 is TGTGCCAGCAGAGGGACAGGGAAAGGCAATGAGCAGTTCTTC. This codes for CASRGTGKGNEQFF.